Only a few counts were recorded for the clone carrying this T cell receptor beta chain. Its specificity is not known. Using RNA transcripts as the source, TCR beta CDR3 regions were amplified. First-round RT-PCR of the TCR CDR3 relied on the HTBI primer set. TCRdb passed the multiplex PCR reads through MiXCR, listing each CDR3 protein once. Here the sample spans roughly 500,000 distinct CDR3 sequences, over 45% being singletons. Trimming stripped 1 base from V and 6 bases from J, with 10 bases between. The V gene's germline CDR1 is SGHTA and CDR2 FQGNSA. This CDR3 contains 14 residues. This sample is drawn from a study of T cells in Graves' hyperthyroidism and ophthalmopathy. General observations from the study: Blood also held most thyroid clonotypes expanded beyond 0.001.

The chain employs TRBV7-2 and TRBJ1-5; D may be TRBD1 (5 bases). The receptor's source is an adult woman with Graves' disease, either hyperthyroidism or ophthalmopathy (not recorded which). Specimen: peripheral blood or thyroid tissue (not recorded which). The CDR3 nucleotides read TGTGCCAGCAGCTTAGGGGGGGAAATTCAGCCCCAGCATTTT. This sequence encodes CASSLGGEIQPQHF. Based on the CDR3 plus reference TRBV7-2 and TRBJ1-5, the full variable domain is GAGVSQSPSNKVTEKGKDVELRCDPISGHTALYWYRQSLGQGLEFLIYFQGNSAPDKSGLPSDRFSAERTGGSVSTLTIQRTQQEDSAVYLCASSLGGEIQPQHFGDGTRLSIL.